These 29 T cell receptor beta chains were all obtained from the same sample, sequenced in a study of molecular identifiers for immune sequencing clone quantification. TCRdb reanalysed the PCR reads using MiXCR and keeps one entry per CDR3 protein. The sample lists roughly 320,000 distinct CDR3 sequences, about 22% occurring once. The sample taken for sequencing was naive CD8+ T cells from blood, with Jurkat cell RNA spiked in. Subset meaning: FACS-sorted CD8+CD4-CCR7+CD45RA+ naive T cells. Receptor source: a human donor in good health. Some libraries in this study had Jurkat cell RNA spiked in.

In this sample, this clonotype turned up many times. The V gene is TRBV29-1, the J gene TRBJ2-7, with 8 positions matching TRBD1. From germline, CDR1 is SQVTM and CDR2 ANQGSEA. V shed 7 bases and J 7 bases; nucleotides not matched to a gene: 12. The CDR3 has 13 amino acids. As DNA, the CDR3 is TGCAGCGCTTGGGGCAGGGGGCCGGGTGAGCAGTACTTC. This encodes CSAWGRGPGEQYF.

This clonotype was counted a few times. The chain links TRBV27 to TRBJ2-7; D remains unclear. Trimming took 3 bases from V and 3 from J, leaving 15 bases between them. Looked up from germline, CDR1 is MNHEY and CDR2 is SMNVEV (reference sequence). CDR3 length equals 15 residues. The CDR3 DNA reads as TGTGCCAGCAGTTTCTCCTCTGGGTACGGCTACGAGCAGTACTTC. It is translated as CASSFSSGYGYEQYF.

Concerning this clonotype itself: This may be a read error: a much more frequent sequence differs by one nucleotide. The chain uses TRBV6-2 or TRBV6-3 and TRBJ1-1; D remains unclear. Between the trimmed V and J ends, which lost 5 bases and 4 bases, there was a span of 14 bases. Germline V CDR1 and CDR2: MNHEY, SVGEGT. There are 14 residues in the CDR3. The CDR3 DNA sequence: TGTGCCAGCAGTCCCTCCGATGTCGGCACTGAAGCTTTCTTT. Translation: CASSPSDVGTEAFF.

The gene calls are TRBV6-2 or TRBV6-3 and TRBJ2-3, with 13 bases identical to TRBD2. This CDR3 is built from 17 residues. The germline gives CDR1 MNHEY, CDR2 SVGEGT. V shed 5 bases and J 1 base; nucleotides not matched to a gene: 6. The CDR3: CASSPGLAGDRTDTQYF. The CDR3 DNA reads as TGTGCCAGCAGTCCCGGACTAGCGGGAGACCGCACAGATACGCAGTATTTT.

This clonotype was recorded many times. The chain combines TRBV7-6 with TRBJ2-5; D might be TRBD1 or TRBD2, each matching 7 bases. Trimming cost V 1 base and J 4 bases, with 16 bases left between them. The V gene's germline CDR1 is SGHVS and CDR2 FNYEAQ. The CDR3 extends over 16 amino acids. The CDR3 here is CASSLGTGGGGETQYF. The CDR3 nucleotides read TGTGCCAGCAGCTTAGGGACAGGAGGCGGGGGAGAGACCCAGTACTTC.

There are many counts of this clonotype. The gene calls are TRBV29-1 and TRBJ1-4; 11 nucleotides line up with TRBD1. The CDR3 extends over 15 amino acids. The germline V gene has CDR1 SQVTM and CDR2 ANQGSEA. Germline trimming cut 0 bases from V and 6 bases from J; bases unmatched to any gene: 3. The CDR3 protein is CSVEDWDRGYEKLFF. The CDR3 nucleotides are TGCAGCGTTGAAGATTGGGACAGGGGGTATGAAAAACTGTTTTTT. The complete variable domain, with remaining parts taken from reference TRBV29-1 and TRBJ1-4, reads SAVISQKPSRDICQRGTSLTIQCQVDSQVTMMFWYRQQPGQSLTLIATANQGSEATYESGFVIDKFPISRPNLTFSTLTVSNMSPEDSSIYLCSVEDWDRGYEKLFFGSGTQLSVL.

This clonotype was seen many times. V is TRBV4-3 and J is TRBJ2-2; D not resolved. In germline, CDR1 is LGHNA, CDR2 YSLEER. V was trimmed by 3 bases and J by 1 base, leaving 6 bases between them. The CDR3 consists of 14 residues. The CDR3 bases are TGCGCCAGCAGCCAGAATCGGAACACCGGGGAGCTGTTTTTT. It encodes CASSQNRNTGELFF.

Ten or more counts support this clonotype. The V call is TRBV3-1, the J call TRBJ2-7; D not resolved. The CDR3 contains 13 residues. V dropped 3 bases and J dropped 0 bases, with 6 bases sitting between them. Germline lookup yields CDR1 LGHDT and CDR2 YNNKEL (reference sequence). In nucleotides, the CDR3 is TGTGCCAGCAGCCAGAGTAGCTCCTACGAGCAGTACTTC. This gives the protein CASSQSSSYEQYF.

This clonotype was recorded many times. The genes are TRBV29-1 and TRBJ1-1; D unclear. CDR3 length equals 13 residues. The germline V gene encodes CDR1 SQVTM and CDR2 ANQGSEA. V lost 0 bases, J lost 4 bases, and 9 bases lay in between. In nucleotides, the CDR3 is TGCAGCGTTGAAGACGGGGAAACCACTGAAGCTTTCTTT. Residues: CSVEDGETTEAFF.

For this clonotype: This may come from a read error, since a much larger clone is one base off. V usage is TRBV9 and J usage is TRBJ2-7, with D possibly matching TRBD1 (6 bases). The CDR3 sequence is 15 residues long. CDR1 and CDR2 (germline): SGDLS, YYNGEE. V was pared by 0 bases and J by 3 bases, with 13 bases between. CDR3 residues: CASSVVGDKDYEQYF. The DNA of the CDR3 is TGTGCCAGCAGCGTAGTCGGGGACAAGGACTACGAGCAGTACTTC. The full variable domain, with the rest looked up from reference TRBV9 and TRBJ2-7, is DSGVTQTPKHLITATGQRVTLRCSPRSGDLSVYWYQQSLDQGLQFLIQYYNGEERAKGNILERFSAQQFPDLHSELNLSSLELGDSALYFCASSVVGDKDYEQYFGPGTRLTVT.

This clonotype was observed many times. J is TRBJ2-7 and V is TRBV7-2; D tentatively fits TRBD1 or TRBD2 (5 bases each). The CDR3 has 16 residues. V was pared by 5 bases and J by 1 base, with 18 bases between. Germline loops: CDR1 SGHTA, CDR2 FQGNSA. The CDR3 here is CASSTVVVGTSYEQYF. The DNA for the CDR3 is TGTGCCAGCAGCACCGTAGTAGTAGGGACGTCCTACGAGCAGTACTTC.

With regard to this clonotype: This may come from a read error, since a much larger clone is one base off. The V gene is TRBV19, the J gene TRBJ2-7; TRBD2 aligns across 7 bases. Looked up from germline, CDR1 is LNHDA and CDR2 is SQIVND (reference sequence). Unmatched junction bases numbered 10, after V lost 5 bases and J lost 3 bases. The CDR3 is 15 amino acids. CDR3 coding DNA: TGTGCCAGTAGTCAGTCCCGGGACTACTTCTACGAGCAGTACTTC. It yields the protein CASSQSRDYFYEQYF.

Notes on this clonotype: A much larger clone differs from this one at a single base, so this may be a read error. The CDR3 DNA is TGCAGCGTGGACCAGGGATTGAGAAGCACCATATATTTT. Translation: CSVDQGLRSTIYF. This rearrangement joins TRBV29-1 to TRBJ1-3; maybe TRBD1 (5 bases). V lost 6 bases and J 9 bases, leaving 18 bases between the germline ends. The CDR3 is made up of 13 amino acids. CDR1 SQVTM and CDR2 ANQGSEA come from the germline V gene.

The sample holds many counts of this clonotype. The CDR3, as DNA: TGTGCCAGCAGTGAAGGGGACGCCTTGAGTGAAAAACTGTTTTTT. It codes for CASSEGDALSEKLFF. The rearrangement links TRBV2 to TRBJ1-4; the D gene is possibly TRBD1 (5 bases). Germline CDR1 reads SNHLY; CDR2 reads FYNNEI. V gave up 1 base and J gave up 7 bases, with 13 bases separating them. The CDR3 sequence is 15 residues long.

Ten or more counts support this clonotype. The rearrangement links TRBV15 to TRBJ2-1, with 10 bases lining up with TRBD2. V was clipped by 4 bases and J by 9 bases; unmatched bases: 21. From germline, CDR1 is LNHNV and CDR2 YYDKDF (reference sequence). The CDR3 is made up of 19 amino acids. CDR3 nucleotide sequence: TGTGCCACCAGCACCCGCAGGACTAGCGGAGCCTTTTACGGAAGTGAGCAGTTCTTC. It translates to CATSTRRTSGAFYGSEQFF.

This clonotype was seen many times. The rearrangement joins TRBV7-2 to TRBJ1-2; D gene unclear. Trimming left V 2 bases short and J 3 bases short, with 16 bases between. The length of the CDR3 is 16 residues. Germline loops: CDR1 SGHTA, CDR2 FQGNSA. In nucleotides, the CDR3 is TGTGCCAGCAGCTTACCCAGCTTCGGAGCGGACTATGGCTACACCTTC. Amino acids: CASSLPSFGADYGYTF.

The gene calls are TRBV19 and TRBJ2-7; D is unclear. The CDR3 is made up of 14 amino acids. Germline V gene lookup returns CDR1 LNHDA and CDR2 SQIVND (reference sequence). Trimming pared 5 bases from V and 0 bases from J, leaving 11 bases between. CDR3 sequence: CASSDPGSSYEQYF. The CDR3 DNA reads TGTGCCAGTAGTGACCCCGGCAGCTCCTACGAGCAGTACTTC.

This clonotype was picked up many times. V gene TRBV20-1 combines with J gene TRBJ2-3, with TRBD2 matching 11 bases. J was trimmed by 0 bases and V by 6 bases; bases with no gene match: 5. CDR1 is DFQATT and CDR2 is SNEGSKA in the germline V gene (reference sequence). The CDR3 totals 15 residues. The CDR3 nucleotides read TGCAGTGCGCGGACTAGCGGGCTTAGCACAGATACGCAGTATTTT. This translates into CSARTSGLSTDTQYF.

This clonotype was seen many times. The chain uses TRBV29-1 and TRBJ1-1; TRBD1 agrees at 8 bases. Germline V lookup: CDR1 SQVTM, CDR2 ANQGSEA. V dropped 7 bases and J dropped 7; count of bases not matched to a gene: 2. The CDR3 has 10 amino acids. Here the CDR3 reads CSAGQGEAFF. DNA for the CDR3: TGCAGCGCCGGACAGGGTGAAGCTTTCTTT.

This clonotype was counted a few times. The rearrangement joins TRBV18 to TRBJ2-2; no firm D call. This CDR3 comprises 15 residues. V lost 3 bases to trimming and J lost 2 bases, with 10 bases between them. Germline loops: CDR1 KGHSH, CDR2 LQKENI. As DNA, the CDR3 is TGTGCCAGCTCACCCCATCCCGCAAACACCGGGGAGCTGTTTTTT. Amino acid sequence: CASSPHPANTGELFF.

This clonotype was picked up many times. This chain connects TRBV20-1 to TRBJ1-1; the D is unclear. This CDR3 contains 11 residues. V lost 4 bases, J lost 4 bases, and 7 bases lay in between. CDR1 is DFQATT and CDR2 is SNEGSKA in the germline V gene (reference sequence). Here the CDR3 DNA reads TGCAGTGCTACTGAAGGCACTGAAGCTTTCTTT. Its protein product is CSATEGTEAFF.

This clonotype was detected ten times or more. The chain has TRBV2 and TRBJ1-3; D is perhaps TRBD1 (6 bases). Germline V gene sequence: CDR1 SNHLY, CDR2 FYNNEI. CDR3 length: 14 residues. V lost 2 bases to trimming and J lost 2 bases, with 7 bases between them. Here the CDR3 reads CASSETGTGNTIYF. The CDR3 DNA is TGTGCCAGCAGTGAAACAGGGACTGGAAACACCATATATTTT.

This clonotype was detected many times. V is TRBV27 and J is TRBJ2-7; either TRBD1 or TRBD2 may supply D (5 bases each). V lost 4 bases and J lost 2, with 12 bases in between. The CDR3 is made up of 14 amino acids. From germline, CDR1 is MNHEY and CDR2 SMNVEV (reference sequence). The CDR3 DNA follows: TGTGCCAGCAGTTGGGGACCGGACACCTACGAGCAGTACTTC. Its translation: CASSWGPDTYEQYF.

Points on this clonotype: This may be a read error, as it is one base from a much larger clone. The chain has TRBV4-3 and TRBJ1-1; D possibly corresponds to TRBD1 (6 bases). The CDR3 is made up of 14 amino acids. CDR1 and CDR2 (germline): LGHNA, YSLEER. This CDR3 reads CASCHRTANTEAFF. For the CDR3, the DNA is TGCGCCAGCTGCCATAGGACAGCGAACACTGAAGCTTTCTTT.

This clonotype was found many times. This chain connects TRBV6-2 or TRBV6-3 to TRBJ1-5, with 8 nucleotides matching TRBD1. Germline V gene data show CDR1 as MNHEY and CDR2 as SVGEGT. This CDR3 spans 17 amino acids. With 2 bases clipped from V and 2 bases from J, the junction kept 8 bases outside the gene matches. The CDR3 reads CASSYLLTGAGNQPQHF. CDR3 DNA sequence: TGTGCCAGCAGTTACCTCCTGACAGGGGCCGGCAATCAGCCCCAGCATTTT.

This clonotype showed up many times. The CDR3 DNA reads TGTGCCAGCAGTTGGACTCGCACAGATACGCAGTATTTT. Encoded protein: CASSWTRTDTQYF. V usage is TRBV28 and J usage is TRBJ2-3; weak D call: TRBD2 (5 bases). CDR3 size: 13 residues. Trimming took off 4 bases at V and 1 base at J, with 6 bases between the two ends. Germline V CDR1 and CDR2: MDHEN, SYDVKM.

A few counts support this clonotype. The chain employs TRBV25-1 and TRBJ2-5; 11 bases match TRBD2. The CDR3 totals 18 residues. Germline CDR1 MGHDK, CDR2 SYGVNS. After removal of 2 bases from V and 1 base from J, the junction contained 9 bases not matched to a gene. The CDR3 reads CASSEPGLAAGIQETQYF. The CDR3 DNA follows: TGTGCCAGCAGTGAACCGGGACTAGCGGCGGGGATCCAAGAGACCCAGTACTTC.

On this clonotype itself: Because the CDR3 is missing its conserved closing phenylalanine or tryptophan, this is likely a read error. This chain links TRBV2 with TRBJ1-1; D might be TRBD1 (6 bases). Germline CDR1 SNHLY, CDR2 FYNNEI. Trimming shortened V by 4 bases and J by 5 bases, and 8 bases separated the two germline ends. There are 12 residues in the CDR3. The CDR3 protein is CASSATGTEAFL. The CDR3 bases are TGTGCCAGCAGTGCCACAGGGACTGAAGCTTTCCTT.

As for this clonotype: A much bigger clone sits one base away, suggesting this may be a read error. The chain recombines TRBV7-9 with TRBJ2-7; TRBD2 is a possible D gene (5 bases). Trimming removed 4 bases at V and 1 base at J, with 8 bases between. There are 13 residues in the CDR3. Germline CDR1 reads SEHNR; CDR2 reads FQNEAQ (reference sequence). The CDR3 DNA reads TGTGCCAGCAGCTCGCGGGCATCCTACGAGCAGTACTTC. Residues: CASSSRASYEQYF. Full variable domain (remainder filled in from reference TRBV7-9 and TRBJ2-7): DTGVSQNPRHKITKRGQNVTFRCDPISEHNRLYWYRQTLGQGPEFLTYFQNEAQLEKSRLLSDRFSAERPKGSFSTLEIQRTEQGDSAMYLCASSSRASYEQYFGPGTRLTVT.